This entry lists 32 T cell receptor beta chains sequenced from one sample in a study of blood T cell repertoires in COVID-19. Sequenced by immunoSEQ multiplex PCR; TCRdb stores in-frame clones only, minus some. Altogether 250,000 to 300,000 clones are present, roughly 84% being singletons, with the ten largest covering approximately 4%. The sequenced sample was peripheral blood. Receptor source: a man in his 60s with acute or convalescent COVID-19.

The J gene is TRBJ2-3, the V gene TRBV5-1; 9 bases are shared with TRBD2. In germline, CDR1 is SGHRS, CDR2 YFSETQ. V lost 0 bases and J lost 2; bases outside the gene matches: 4. The CDR3 has 16 residues. CDR3 region: CASSLVPSGTTDTQYF. The CDR3 DNA follows: TGCGCCAGCAGCTTGGTACCTAGCGGGACCACAGATACGCAGTATTTT.

The rearrangement links TRBV18 to TRBJ1-4, with D possibly TRBD1 on 6 matching bases. The CDR3 consists of 15 residues. V dropped 4 bases and J dropped 3 bases, with 12 bases sitting between them. The germline gives CDR1 KGHSH, CDR2 LQKENI. DNA of the CDR3: TGTGCCAGCTCACTACAGGGCGGTGCTAATGAAAAACTGTTTTTT. Translating it yields CASSLQGGANEKLFF.

The chain couples TRBV5-6 to TRBJ2-5, with 8 bases fitting TRBD1. The CDR3 spans 15 residues. J was trimmed by 1 base and V by 0 bases; bases with no gene match: 2. Germline V lookup: CDR1 SGHDT, CDR2 YYEEEE. In nucleotides, the CDR3 is TGTGCCAGCAGCTTGGGACAGGGGCTCCAAGAGACCCAGTACTTC. This codes for CASSLGQGLQETQYF. The full variable domain, with the rest looked up from reference TRBV5-6 and TRBJ2-5, is DAGVTQSPTHLIKTRGQQVTLRCSPKSGHDTVSWYQQALGQGPQFIFQYYEEEERQRGNFPDRFSGHQFPNYSSELNVNALLLGDSALYLCASSLGQGLQETQYFGPGTRLLVL.

The chain has TRBV6-2 or TRBV6-3 and TRBJ2-7; tentative D call: TRBD1 (6 bases). V lost 2 bases to trimming and J lost 3 bases, with 11 bases between them. CDR1 is MNHEY and CDR2 is SVGEGT in the germline V gene. The CDR3 runs 14 residues. Here the CDR3 DNA reads TGTGCCAGCAGTTACGAGACAGGTGGCTACGAGCAGTACTTC. This codes for CASSYETGGYEQYF.

Only a few counts were recorded for this clone. The chain combines TRBV5-1 with TRBJ2-7, with TRBD2 matching over 9 bases. CDR1 and CDR2 from the germline V gene are SGHRS and YFSETQ. The trim removed 1 base at V and 3 bases at J, leaving 8 bases unmatched. The CDR3 extends over 16 amino acids. The CDR3 sequence: CASSLSLAGTYYEQYF. CDR3 nucleotides: TGCGCCAGCAGCTTGTCGCTAGCGGGGACTTACTACGAGCAGTACTTC.

The rearrangement uses TRBV28 and TRBJ1-1, with a weak D call TRBD1 (6 bases). Germline assignment: CDR1 MDHEN and CDR2 SYDVKM. The CDR3 consists of 15 residues. Trimming cost V 6 bases and J 1 base, with 15 bases left between them. The CDR3 DNA follows: TGTGCCAGCAGGCCTAACAGGGCCGGGAACACTGAAGCTTTCTTT. Encoded protein: CASRPNRAGNTEAFF.

This chain joins TRBV11-3 and TRBJ2-3; 8 bases agree with TRBD2. Germline CDR1 and CDR2: SGHNT and YENEEA. The CDR3 contains 15 residues. The junction had 1 base not matched to a gene; V was cut back by 2 bases and J by 0 bases. CDR3 DNA: TGTGCCAGCAGCTTAACTAGCGGTAGCACAGATACGCAGTATTTT. The encoded protein is CASSLTSGSTDTQYF.

The chain joins TRBV21-1 to TRBJ2-1; the listed D gene, TRBD2, was not tested against the DNA. TRBV21-1 is a listed pseudogene. The CDR3 has 16 residues. CDR3 in amino acids: CASQGVRSGRDNEQFF. The CDR3 DNA is TGTGCCAGCCAGGGGGTACGTAGCGGGAGGGATAATGAGCAGTTCTTC.

V usage is TRBV5-1 and J usage is TRBJ1-2; 8 bases line up with TRBD1. CDR3 size: 15 residues. V lost 4 bases and J lost 8; bases outside the gene matches: 13. Germline values: CDR1 SGHRS, CDR2 YFSETQ. For the CDR3, the DNA is TGCGCCAGCAGCGGGGTTCCAACAGGGGGGCAAGGCTACACCTTC. It codes for CASSGVPTGGQGYTF.

The chain joins TRBV6-5 to TRBJ1-5, with 7 bases aligning to TRBD1. Losses at the gene ends were 6 bases for V and 1 base for J; bases not matched to a gene: 6. CDR3 length equals 15 residues. Germline assignment: CDR1 MNHEY and CDR2 SVGAGI. Written as DNA, the CDR3 is TGTGCCAGCAGAAAGGGGGCGCGGAGCAATCAGCCCCAGCATTTT. This sequence encodes CASRKGARSNQPQHF.

The J gene is TRBJ2-1, the V gene TRBV6-6; possible D gene TRBD1, 8 bases. Germline CDR1 and CDR2: MNHNY and SVGAGI (reference sequence). The length of the CDR3 is 14 residues. V was cut by 5 bases and J by 8 bases, with 16 bases left in between. CDR3: CASSTHRGGDEQFF. CDR3 coding DNA: TGTGCCAGCAGTACACACAGGGGGGGGGATGAGCAGTTCTTC.

The rearrangement joins TRBV7-2 to TRBJ2-2; D gene uncertain. CDR3 length: 14 amino acids. With 0 bases removed from V and 4 bases from J, the gap between germline ends came to 6 bases. Looked up from germline, CDR1 is SGHTA and CDR2 is FQGNSA. In DNA form, the CDR3 reads TGTGCCAGCAGCTTAGCGGCCAGCACCGGGGAGCTGTTTTTT. Protein sequence: CASSLAASTGELFF.

The chain is built from TRBV5-1 and TRBJ1-1; D perhaps matches TRBD1 (5 bases). The CDR3 has 14 amino acids. V was trimmed by 4 bases and J by 1 base, leaving 11 bases between them. Per germline, CDR1 SGHRS and CDR2 YFSETQ. The CDR3 region is CASSVRQRNTEAFF. In DNA form, the CDR3 reads TGCGCCAGCAGCGTAAGACAGAGGAACACTGAAGCTTTCTTT.

The genes are TRBV7-8 and TRBJ2-3; tentatively, D is TRBD1 (6 bases). V shed 2 bases and J shed 0 bases, with 9 bases lying between them. The CDR3 contains 15 residues. Germline lookup yields CDR1 SGHVS and CDR2 FQNEAQ. As DNA, the CDR3 is TGTGCCAGCAGCTTAAACAGGGCTAGCACAGATACGCAGTATTTT. This encodes CASSLNRASTDTQYF.

The chain recombines TRBV5-1 with TRBJ2-5; 15 positions match TRBD2. The V gene's germline CDR1 is SGHRS and CDR2 YFSETQ. The CDR3 is 17 amino acids. J was trimmed by 5 bases and V by 4 bases; bases with no gene match: 9. The CDR3 sequence is CASSNSGLAGGRETQYF. CDR3 sequence (DNA): TGCGCCAGCAGCAATAGCGGACTAGCGGGGGGGCGTGAGACCCAGTACTTC.

V usage is TRBV5-8 and J usage is TRBJ1-6; TRBD1 might be the D (5 bases). The CDR3 length is 14 residues. Trimming left V 4 bases short and J 7 bases short, with 12 bases between. In germline, CDR1 is SGHTS, CDR2 YDEGEE. DNA for the CDR3: TGTGCCAGCAGCATCGGACAAGGGAATTCACCCCTCCACTTT. Translated: CASSIGQGNSPLHF.

The chain uses TRBV19 and TRBJ1-5, with TRBD1 identical over 8 bases. Germline V gene sequence: CDR1 LNHDA, CDR2 SQIVND (reference sequence). CDR3 size: 15 residues. The V and J ends lost 7 bases and 5 bases, in that order; junction bases with no gene match: 10. CDR3 nucleotides: TGTGCCAGTACCTTAGGACAGGGTGTTTATCAGCCCCAGCATTTT. Translating it yields CASTLGQGVYQPQHF.

Concerning this clone itself: A read error may produce the germline difference seen at one junction end. The chain links TRBV5-6 to TRBJ2-7; a possible D gene is TRBD1 (5 bases). Germline V gene sequence: CDR1 SGHDT, CDR2 YYEEEE. The CDR3 contains 12 residues. For the CDR3, the DNA is TGTGCCAGCAGCTTGGGACAGTACGCGCAGTACTTC. Translating gives CASSLGQYAQYF.

The genes are TRBV3-1 (or the pseudogene TRBV3-2) and TRBJ2-3; D unclear. Trimming stripped 5 bases from V and 1 base from J, with 4 bases between. CDR1 is LGHDT and CDR2 is YNNKEL in the germline V gene (reference sequence). The length of the CDR3 is 12 residues. This CDR3 is CASSSGTDTQYF. In nucleotides, the CDR3 is TGTGCCAGCAGCTCGGGCACAGATACGCAGTATTTT.

This chain joins TRBV5-1 and TRBJ1-2; 11 bases agree with TRBD1. V lost 0 bases to trimming and J lost 5 bases; unmatched junction nucleotides: 3. The CDR3 has 15 amino acids. CDR1 and CDR2 (germline): SGHRS, YFSETQ. The CDR3 loop is CASSLGTGGRYGYTF. For the CDR3, the DNA is TGCGCCAGCAGCTTGGGGACAGGGGGCCGGTATGGCTACACCTTC.

Comments on this clone: The same CDR3 arises from other DNA sequences in this sample as well. The chain uses TRBV7-9 and TRBJ1-1; D is possibly TRBD1 (6 bases). Trimming pared 2 bases from V and 4 bases from J, leaving 8 bases between. The CDR3 covers 13 residues. CDR1 and CDR2 from the germline V gene are SEHNR and FQNEAQ (reference sequence). The CDR3 nucleotides are TGTGCCAGCAGCTTAATAGGGGGCACTGAAGCTTTCTTT. Translation gives CASSLIGGTEAFF.

The genes are TRBV15 and TRBJ1-5; 7 bases are a match to TRBD1. Germline-derived CDR1 and CDR2 are LNHNV and YYDKDF (reference sequence). Trimming removed 5 bases from V and 4 bases from J; junction bases left unmatched: 5. This CDR3 has 14 residues. CDR3 region: CATSDAQGNQPQHF. CDR3 DNA sequence: TGTGCCACCAGCGACGCACAGGGGAATCAGCCCCAGCATTTT.

The gene calls are TRBV12-3 or TRBV12-4 and TRBJ2-1; D is unclear. V was pared by 2 bases and J by 9 bases, with 5 bases between. The CDR3 has 11 amino acids. This chain's CDR3 is CASSLPGEQFF. The CDR3 region has the DNA TGTGCCAGCAGTTTACCCGGTGAGCAGTTCTTC.

This chain's CDR3 is CASSSRQGGDTEAFF. The DNA for the CDR3 is TGCGCCAGCAGCTCGCGACAGGGGGGAGACACTGAAGCTTTCTTT. The chain recombines TRBV5-1 with TRBJ1-1; 9 nucleotides align to TRBD1. Germline V gene lookup returns CDR1 SGHRS and CDR2 YFSETQ. V lost 3 bases, J lost 3 bases, and 6 bases stayed unmatched. CDR3 length: 15 residues.

A few counts support this clone. This chain uses TRBV19 with TRBJ1-1; 7 nucleotides agree with TRBD1. V was clipped by 8 bases and J by 1 base; unmatched bases: 16. Germline V gene data show CDR1 as LNHDA and CDR2 as SQIVND (reference sequence). The CDR3 sequence is 17 residues long. The CDR3 protein is CASAPGRGPRGNTEAFF. In DNA, the CDR3 is TGTGCCAGTGCCCCGGGTAGGGGGCCCCGGGGGAACACTGAAGCTTTCTTT.

In its sample, this clone was seen a few times. The chain combines TRBV7-9 with TRBJ1-4; 10 positions agree with TRBD1. This CDR3 is built from 15 residues. The germline CDR1 and CDR2 sequences are SEHNR and FQNEAQ (reference sequence). With V trimmed by 5 bases and J by 7 bases, 7 bases remained unmatched. CDR3 coding DNA: TGTGCCAGCAGCCCTGGACAGGGGGTTTCTGAAAAACTGTTTTTT. This gives the protein CASSPGQGVSEKLFF.

The chain employs TRBV5-1 and TRBJ1-3; possible D gene TRBD1, 5 bases. Trimming shortened V by 0 bases and J by 1 base, and 8 bases separated the two germline ends. Germline V CDR1 and CDR2: SGHRS, YFSETQ. The CDR3 is made up of 15 amino acids. The CDR3 here is CASSLGGLSGNTIYF. The DNA for the CDR3 is TGCGCCAGCAGCTTGGGGGGCTTGTCTGGAAACACCATATATTTT.

The chain is built from TRBV5-4 and TRBJ1-2; D not resolved. CDR1 is SGHNT, CDR2 YYREEE, per germline (reference sequence). V lost 0 bases to trimming and J lost 3 bases, with 9 bases between them. This CDR3 region has 14 residues. The CDR3 loop is CASSLVRSDYGYTF. CDR3 sequence (DNA): TGTGCCAGCAGCTTGGTTCGCAGCGACTATGGCTACACCTTC.

V gene TRBV10-3 combines with J gene TRBJ2-6; 9 nucleotides agree with TRBD1. The length of the CDR3 is 17 residues. V shed 2 bases, J shed 3 bases, and the junction held 5 bases outside the gene matches. Per the germline V gene, CDR1 is ENHRY and CDR2 is SYGVKD. Here the CDR3 DNA reads TGTGCCATCAGTGAGGGGACAGGGTCCTTTGGGGCCAACGTCCTGACTTTC. This translates into CAISEGTGSFGANVLTF.

This chain links TRBV7-2 with TRBJ2-2, with 7 positions matching TRBD2. Germline CDR1 and CDR2: SGHTA and FQGNSA. CDR3 length: 16 residues. J was trimmed by 0 bases and V by 2 bases; bases with no gene match: 3. DNA of the CDR3: TGTGCCAGCAGCTTAATGCTAGCGGCGAACACCGGGGAGCTGTTTTTT. Translation: CASSLMLAANTGELFF.

This chain joins TRBV7-8 and TRBJ2-7, with D possibly TRBD1 on 5 matching bases. Germline V gives CDR1 SGHVS, CDR2 FQNEAQ. The CDR3 consists of 15 residues. Trimming left V 1 base short and J 0 bases short, with 10 bases between. The CDR3 nucleotides read TGTGCCAGCAGCTTAGTATCGGACAACTCCTACGAGCAGTACTTC. This gives the protein CASSLVSDNSYEQYF.

The chain's CDR3 is CASSLAGDSSSPLHF. The CDR3 DNA reads TGCGCCAGCAGCTTGGCCGGGGACAGCAGTTCACCCCTCCACTTT. This chain uses TRBV5-1 with TRBJ1-6, with 7 bases that match TRBD1. This CDR3 is 15 amino acids long. J gave up 9 bases and V 0 bases, and 6 bases lay outside the gene matches. Per the germline V gene, CDR1 is SGHRS and CDR2 is YFSETQ.